This TCR beta chain was captured by sequencing in a study of cytomegalovirus exposure and HLA in healthy donors. Study at large: Clustering assigned 81% of the approximately 400 genotyped donors to the Caucasian-associated ancestry cluster. Points from the study as a whole: 87-base-pair reads could not separate some V segments, including TRBV6-2 and TRBV6-3. TCR beta sequences reportedly predicted the HLA-A and HLA-B alleles of most subjects accurately.

Primers included in the PCR were 60 Vbeta and 13 Jbeta primers. Measured with immunoSEQ multiplex PCR; TCRdb has only the in-frame clones, and not every one. The data contain 210,000 or so clones, approximately 80% of them singletons. V shed 0 bases and J 6 bases; nucleotides not matched to a gene: 8. Germline CDR1 reads MGHRA; CDR2 reads YSYEKL. The CDR3 extends over 17 amino acids. For this clone: What it recognizes is unknown.

The chain couples TRBV4-1 to TRBJ2-4, with 10 bases lining up with TRBD1. The sample was PBMCs. The TCR comes from a girl aged 10 to 17 in good health and CMV-seronegative. CDR3 protein: CASSQDRRQGAANIQYF. The DNA for the CDR3 is TGCGCCAGCAGCCAAGACCGGAGACAGGGGGCAGCAAACATTCAGTACTTC.